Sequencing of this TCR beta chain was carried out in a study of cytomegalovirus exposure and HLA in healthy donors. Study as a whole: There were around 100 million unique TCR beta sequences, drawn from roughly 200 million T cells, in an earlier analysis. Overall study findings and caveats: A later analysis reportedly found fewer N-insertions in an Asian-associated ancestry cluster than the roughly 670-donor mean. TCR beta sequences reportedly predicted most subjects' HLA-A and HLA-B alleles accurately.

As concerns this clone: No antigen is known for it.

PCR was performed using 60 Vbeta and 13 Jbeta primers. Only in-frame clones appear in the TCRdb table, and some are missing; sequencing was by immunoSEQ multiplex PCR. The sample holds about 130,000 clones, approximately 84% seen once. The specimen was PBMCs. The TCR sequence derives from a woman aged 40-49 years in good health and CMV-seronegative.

The CDR3 loop is CASSPFDRFSYEQYF. The CDR3 region has the DNA TGTGCCAGCTCACCATTCGACAGGTTCTCCTACGAGCAGTACTTC. V gene TRBV18 combines with J gene TRBJ2-7; tentatively, D is TRBD1 (6 bases). V lost 2 bases and J lost 0, with 11 bases in between. This CDR3 has 15 amino acids. Germline-derived CDR1 and CDR2 are KGHSH and LQKENI.